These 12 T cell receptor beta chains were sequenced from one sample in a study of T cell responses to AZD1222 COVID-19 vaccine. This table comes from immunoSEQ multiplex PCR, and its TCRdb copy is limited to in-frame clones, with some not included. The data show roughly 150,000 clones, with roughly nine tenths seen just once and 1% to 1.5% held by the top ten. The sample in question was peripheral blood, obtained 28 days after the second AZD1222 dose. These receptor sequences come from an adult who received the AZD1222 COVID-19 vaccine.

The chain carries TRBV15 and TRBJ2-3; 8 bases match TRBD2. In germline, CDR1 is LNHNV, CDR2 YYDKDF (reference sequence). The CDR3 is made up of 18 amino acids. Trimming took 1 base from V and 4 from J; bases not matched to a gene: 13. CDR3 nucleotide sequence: TGTGCCACCAGCAGAGCGATCGGGACCCCGGGAGGGGCAGATACGCAGTATTTT. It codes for CATSRAIGTPGGADTQYF. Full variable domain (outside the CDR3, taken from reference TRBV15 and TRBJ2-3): DAMVIQNPRYQVTQFGKPVTLSCSQTLNHNVMYWYQQKSSQAPKLLFHYYDKDFNNEADTPDNFQSRRPNTSFCFLDIRSPGLGDTAMYLCATSRAIGTPGGADTQYFGPGTRLTVL.

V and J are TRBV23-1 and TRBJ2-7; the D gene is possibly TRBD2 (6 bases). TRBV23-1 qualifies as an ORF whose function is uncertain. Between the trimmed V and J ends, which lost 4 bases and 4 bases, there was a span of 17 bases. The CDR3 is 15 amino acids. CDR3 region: CASSPISYSGYEQYF. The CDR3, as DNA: TGCGCCAGCAGTCCAATCTCCTATAGCGGATACGAGCAGTACTTC.

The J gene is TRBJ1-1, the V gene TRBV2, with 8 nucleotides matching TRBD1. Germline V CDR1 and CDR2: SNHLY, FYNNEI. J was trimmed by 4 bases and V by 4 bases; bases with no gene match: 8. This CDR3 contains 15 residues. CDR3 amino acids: CASSALQGAGTEAFF. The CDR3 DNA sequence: TGTGCCAGCAGTGCTCTTCAGGGGGCCGGCACTGAAGCTTTCTTT.

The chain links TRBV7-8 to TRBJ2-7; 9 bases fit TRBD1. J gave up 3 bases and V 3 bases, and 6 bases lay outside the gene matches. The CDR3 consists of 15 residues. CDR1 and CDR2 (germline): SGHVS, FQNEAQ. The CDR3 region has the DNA TGTGCCAGCAGCTTGACGGGGACAGGGATCTACGAGCAGTACTTC. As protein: CASSLTGTGIYEQYF.

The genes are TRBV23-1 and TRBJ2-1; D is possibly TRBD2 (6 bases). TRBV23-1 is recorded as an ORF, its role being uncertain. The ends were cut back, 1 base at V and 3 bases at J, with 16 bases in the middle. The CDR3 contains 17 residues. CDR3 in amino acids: CASSQLPRGMVYNEQFF. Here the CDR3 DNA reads TGCGCCAGCAGTCAATTGCCCCGCGGGATGGTCTACAATGAGCAGTTCTTC.

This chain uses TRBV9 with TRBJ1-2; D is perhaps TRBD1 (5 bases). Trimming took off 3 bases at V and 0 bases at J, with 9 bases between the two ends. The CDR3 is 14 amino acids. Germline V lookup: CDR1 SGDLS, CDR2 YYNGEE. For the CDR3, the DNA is TGTGCCAGCAGCGCAACAGGTTCTAACTATGGCTACACCTTC. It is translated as CASSATGSNYGYTF.

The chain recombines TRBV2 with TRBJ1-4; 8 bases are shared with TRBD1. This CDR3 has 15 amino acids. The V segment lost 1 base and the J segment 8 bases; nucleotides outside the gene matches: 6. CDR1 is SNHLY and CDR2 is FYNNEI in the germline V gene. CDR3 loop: CASSEGQGAGEKLFF. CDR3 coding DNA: TGTGCCAGCAGTGAAGGTCAGGGGGCTGGGGAAAAACTGTTTTTT.

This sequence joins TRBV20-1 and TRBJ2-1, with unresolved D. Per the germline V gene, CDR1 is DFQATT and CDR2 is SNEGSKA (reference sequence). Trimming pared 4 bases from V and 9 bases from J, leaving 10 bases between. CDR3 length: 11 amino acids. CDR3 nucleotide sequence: TGCAGTGCTACCGACAACGCTGAGCAGTTCTTC. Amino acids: CSATDNAEQFF.

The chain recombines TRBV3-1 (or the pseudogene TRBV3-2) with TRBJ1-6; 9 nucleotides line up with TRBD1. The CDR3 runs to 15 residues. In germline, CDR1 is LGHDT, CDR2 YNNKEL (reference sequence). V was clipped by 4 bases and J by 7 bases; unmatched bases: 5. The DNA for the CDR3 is TGTGCCAGCAGCCCCCGGGACAGGGCAAATTCACCCCTCCACTTT. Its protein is CASSPRDRANSPLHF.

The CDR3, as DNA: TGTGCCAGCAGCTCTACCGGGACAGGAGGGGAGACCCAGTACTTC. Its protein product is CASSSTGTGGETQYF. This chain links TRBV5-4 with TRBJ2-5; 8 positions match TRBD1. Germline V lookup: CDR1 SGHNT, CDR2 YYREEE (reference sequence). Trimming took 3 bases from V and 5 from J; bases not matched to a gene: 9. The CDR3 loop spans 15 amino acids.

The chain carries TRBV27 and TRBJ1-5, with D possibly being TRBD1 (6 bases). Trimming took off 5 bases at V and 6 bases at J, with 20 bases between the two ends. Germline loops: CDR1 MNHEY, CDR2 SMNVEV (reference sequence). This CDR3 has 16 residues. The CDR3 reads CASSRATGTLGQPQHF. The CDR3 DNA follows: TGTGCCAGCAGTCGAGCTACAGGGACATTGGGTCAGCCCCAGCATTTT.

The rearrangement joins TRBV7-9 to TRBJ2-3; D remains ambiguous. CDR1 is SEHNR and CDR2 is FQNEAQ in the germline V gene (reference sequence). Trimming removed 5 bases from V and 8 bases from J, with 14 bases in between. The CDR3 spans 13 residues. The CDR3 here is CASSPENSGTQYF. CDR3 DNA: TGTGCCAGCAGCCCAGAAAACAGTGGTACGCAGTATTTT.